These T cell receptor beta chains were read from a single sample in a study of cytomegalovirus exposure and HLA in healthy donors. Sequencing was performed with immunoSEQ multiplex PCR; in TCRdb, only in-frame clones are kept and a portion is missing. The table lists 110,000 or so clones, over 60% of them singletons. Material: PBMCs. The source of these receptors is a man aged 18 to 29 in good health and CMV-seropositive. Both conserved end residues are part of each CDR3. The D gene is left open where the match is weak.

cdr3_length: 13
d_call: -
j_call: TRBJ1-1
v_call: TRBV7-9
cdr3_aa: CASSSAGPNKAFF

cdr3_length: 16
d_call: -
j_call: TRBJ2-3
v_call: TRBV5-1
cdr3_aa: CASSYTPGTSTDTQYF

cdr3_length: 14
d_call: -
j_call: TRBJ2-7
v_call: TRBV19
cdr3_aa: CASSMGQWADEQYF

cdr3_length: 14
d_call: TRBD1
j_call: TRBJ1-2
v_call: TRBV18
cdr3_aa: CASSPDRTSYGYTF

cdr3_length: 17
d_call: TRBD1
j_call: TRBJ1-2
v_call: TRBV7-9
cdr3_aa: CASSSGAADRVNYGYTF

cdr3_length: 14
d_call: -
j_call: TRBJ1-5
v_call: TRBV27
cdr3_aa: CASSLSRDYQPQHF

cdr3_length: 12
d_call: -
j_call: TRBJ1-1
v_call: TRBV18
cdr3_aa: CASSPLPGAAFF

cdr3_length: 17
d_call: -
j_call: TRBJ1-4
v_call: TRBV10-3
cdr3_aa: CAISESPLRGREEKLFF

cdr3_length: 16
d_call: -
j_call: TRBJ1-3
v_call: TRBV13
cdr3_aa: CASSLVAGKAGNTIYF

cdr3_length: 14
d_call: -
j_call: TRBJ2-5
v_call: TRBV29-1
cdr3_aa: CSGVDRQNQETQYF

cdr3_length: 16
d_call: -
j_call: TRBJ2-1
v_call: TRBV4-1
cdr3_aa: CASSQHPSLSYNEQFF

cdr3_length: 11
d_call: TRBD1
j_call: TRBJ1-2
v_call: TRBV29-1
cdr3_aa: CSVRTGYGYTF

cdr3_length: 13
d_call: TRBD1
j_call: TRBJ1-2
v_call: TRBV11-2
cdr3_aa: CASSLTTGGGYTF

cdr3_length: 14
d_call: -
j_call: TRBJ2-4
v_call: TRBV5-6
cdr3_aa: CASSLKGAGNIQYF

cdr3_length: 14
d_call: TRBD1
j_call: TRBJ1-1
v_call: TRBV25-1
cdr3_aa: CASRGEQGAMKAFF

cdr3_length: 13
d_call: -
j_call: TRBJ1-2
v_call: TRBV2
cdr3_aa: CASSHHTGWGYTF

cdr3_length: 11
d_call: -
j_call: TRBJ1-1
v_call: TRBV20-1
cdr3_aa: CSAQDSPEAFF

cdr3_length: 16
d_call: TRBD1
j_call: TRBJ1-6
v_call: TRBV18
cdr3_aa: CASSPPSGGDYSPLHF

cdr3_length: 14
d_call: -
j_call: TRBJ1-5
v_call: TRBV10-3
cdr3_aa: CAISESGSQAPQHF

cdr3_length: 13
d_call: -
j_call: TRBJ2-2
v_call: TRBV6-1
cdr3_aa: CASSVTGTGELFF

cdr3_length: 17
d_call: TRBD2
j_call: TRBJ2-3
v_call: TRBV28
cdr3_aa: CASSPSGGGPSTDTQYF

cdr3_length: 17
d_call: -
j_call: TRBJ1-6
v_call: TRBV7-9
cdr3_aa: CASSIRTESSYNSPLHF

cdr3_length: 15
d_call: -
j_call: TRBJ1-5
v_call: TRBV2
cdr3_aa: CASTHQSKANQPQHF

cdr3_length: 13
d_call: -
j_call: TRBJ1-2
v_call: TRBV6-5
cdr3_aa: CASSAQGLAGYTF

cdr3_length: 14
d_call: -
j_call: TRBJ2-4
v_call: TRBV15
cdr3_aa: CATGDGGSKNIQYF

cdr3_length: 14
d_call: TRBD1
j_call: TRBJ1-1
v_call: TRBV6-5
cdr3_aa: CASSKGTANTEAFF

cdr3_length: 16
d_call: -
j_call: TRBJ2-7
v_call: TRBV7-2
cdr3_aa: CASTPGQGLFSYEQYF

cdr3_length: 14
d_call: TRBD1
j_call: TRBJ1-1
v_call: TRBV4-2
cdr3_aa: CASSQLQGVTEAFF

cdr3_length: 15
d_call: -
j_call: TRBJ1-2
v_call: TRBV14
cdr3_aa: CASSHDSGRVYGYTF

cdr3_length: 17
d_call: -
j_call: TRBJ2-7
v_call: TRBV1
cdr3_aa: CTSSLPSGGSSSYEQYF

cdr3_length: 18
d_call: TRBD2
j_call: TRBJ2-7
v_call: TRBV5-1
cdr3_aa: CASSLAGTSGPQPYEQYF